This T cell receptor beta chain was recorded in a study of Ad26.COV2.S vaccination and SARS-CoV-2 variants. Treatment noted: 19 received Ad26.COV2.S at low or high dose, single or two shots; 5 received placebo; per-sample allocation not given. Specimen acquisition occurred on day 63 following the initial vaccine or placebo injection. Germline V lookup: CDR1 MDHEN, CDR2 SYDVKM. The CDR3 runs 16 residues. V was shortened by 3 bases and J by 0 bases, with 11 bases between the two germline ends. TCRdb's copy holds only in-frame clones and misses some; the assay was immunoSEQ multiplex PCR. The sample holds a few hundred thousand clones, over 80% seen once.

This clonotype was sampled from a person aged 18-65 years who received the Ad26.COV2.S COVID-19 vaccine or a placebo. The sample consisted of peripheral blood, taken in a trial of Ad26.COV2.S vaccine versus placebo. This chain connects TRBV28 to TRBJ1-4; possible D gene TRBD1, 5 bases. The CDR3 nucleotides are TGTGCCAGCAGTTTGTGGAGGGGTGCAACTAATGAAAAACTGTTTTTT. It translates to CASSLWRGATNEKLFF.